A single sample is the source of the 16 T cell receptor beta chains below, sequenced in a study of control samples from healthy donors and cancer patients. Repertoires were generated with immunoSEQ multiplex PCR, while TCRdb's copy carries only in-frame clones and drops some. Seen here are some 56,000 clones, 85% to 95% observed once, and the top ten hold roughly 2.3%. Sequencing was carried out using blood. The receptors originated from a man aged 25 to 40 in good health.

The chain has TRBV7-6 and TRBJ1-1; TRBD1 is a possible D gene (5 bases). The CDR3 consists of 17 residues. The germline V and J ends were trimmed by 4 bases and 0 bases, with 18 bases remaining between them. Germline V gene data show CDR1 as SGHVS and CDR2 as FNYEAQ. CDR3 in amino acids: CASSSIAGGPLNTEAFF. As DNA, the CDR3 is TGTGCCAGCAGCTCCATAGCGGGGGGTCCCCTGAACACTGAAGCTTTCTTT.

V usage is TRBV28 and J usage is TRBJ1-1, with D hard to call. Germline CDR1 and CDR2: MDHEN and SYDVKM. Trimming cost V 5 bases and J 2 bases, with 12 bases left between them. The CDR3 totals 14 residues. The CDR3 nucleotides are TGTGCCAGCAGTGGAATATACAGAAACACTGAAGCTTTCTTT. Amino acid sequence: CASSGIYRNTEAFF.

The rearrangement uses TRBV7-9 and TRBJ2-3; D is unclear. This CDR3 has 14 residues. The germline CDR1 and CDR2 sequences are SEHNR and FQNEAQ (reference sequence). Between the trimmed V and J ends, which lost 2 bases and 4 bases, there was a span of 10 bases. Here the CDR3 reads CASSLTARADTQYF. CDR3 nucleotide sequence: TGTGCCAGCAGCTTAACGGCTAGAGCAGATACGCAGTATTTT. The full variable domain, in which reference TRBV7-9 and TRBJ2-3 provide the parts outside the CDR3, is DTGVSQNPRHKITKRGQNVTFRCDPISEHNRLYWYRQTLGQGPEFLTYFQNEAQLEKSRLLSDRFSAERPKGSFSTLEIQRTEQGDSAMYLCASSLTARADTQYFGPGTRLTVL.

The chain carries TRBV4-1 and TRBJ2-5, with D unclear. This CDR3 contains 15 residues. Trimming took 0 bases from V and 2 from J, leaving 10 bases between them. Germline CDR1 and CDR2: MGHRA and YSYEKL. CDR3 in amino acids: CASSQDVTKQETQYF. CDR3 sequence (DNA): TGCGCCAGCAGCCAAGATGTAACGAAGCAAGAGACCCAGTACTTC.

The chain recombines TRBV5-4 with TRBJ2-5; unclear D gene. Trimming removed 4 bases from V and 5 bases from J, with 15 bases in between. The germline V gene encodes CDR1 SGHNT and CDR2 YYREEE (reference sequence). The CDR3 covers 14 residues. The CDR3 loop reads CASSPGEFLETQYF. Written as DNA, the CDR3 is TGTGCCAGCAGCCCCGGAGAGTTCCTCGAGACCCAGTACTTC.

The CDR3 sequence: CASSRTGTGDPYEQYF. DNA of the CDR3: TGTGCCAGCAGCCGAACCGGGACAGGGGATCCCTACGAGCAGTACTTC. The chain combines TRBV27 with TRBJ2-7; 10 bases are a match to TRBD1. J was trimmed by 2 bases and V by 6 bases; bases with no gene match: 10. This CDR3 is built from 16 residues. From germline, CDR1 is MNHEY and CDR2 SMNVEV (reference sequence).

This sequence joins TRBV9 and TRBJ1-2, with unresolved D. Germline CDR1 SGDLS, CDR2 YYNGEE. Between the trimmed V and J ends, which lost 3 bases and 9 bases, there was a span of 15 bases. The CDR3 runs to 13 residues. The CDR3, as DNA: TGTGCCAGCAGCGCCCTAGTGGGTAATAGCTACACCTTC. Protein sequence: CASSALVGNSYTF.

This clone appeared a single time. The chain uses TRBV6-5 and TRBJ1-4; 9 positions agree with TRBD1. The germline CDR1 and CDR2 sequences are MNHEY and SVGAGI. The junction had 6 bases not matched to a gene; V was cut back by 6 bases and J by 4 bases. The CDR3 extends over 15 amino acids. In DNA, the CDR3 is TGTGCCAGCAGAAAGACAGGGGGTATTAATGAAAAACTGTTTTTT. Translated, it gives CASRKTGGINEKLFF.

The V call is TRBV5-1, the J call TRBJ2-7, with D perhaps matching TRBD2 (6 bases). The V end was cut by 3 bases, the J end by 2 bases, with 9 bases between. This CDR3 has 13 amino acids. Germline CDR1 and CDR2: SGHRS and YFSETQ. CDR3 DNA sequence: TGCGCCAGCAGCTGGGGGACTGCCTACGAGCAGTACTTC. Encoded protein: CASSWGTAYEQYF.

The chain combines TRBV9 with TRBJ1-1; the D gene is possibly TRBD1 (5 bases). V lost 0 bases to trimming and J lost 6 bases, with 9 bases between them. Germline CDR1 is SGDLS and CDR2 is YYNGEE. The CDR3 runs to 13 residues. CDR3 nucleotides: TGTGCCAGCAGCGTAGGGCGGGGGGCTGAAGCTTTCTTT. Translating it yields CASSVGRGAEAFF.

The chain recombines TRBV4-3 with TRBJ2-1; D is possibly TRBD2 (5 bases). The CDR3 has 15 amino acids. CDR1 and CDR2 (germline): LGHNA, YSLEER. The V end was cut by 0 bases, the J end by 6 bases, with 12 bases between. CDR3: CASSQDRTPSNEQFF. The CDR3 DNA sequence: TGCGCCAGCAGCCAAGATAGGACTCCTTCCAATGAGCAGTTCTTC.

The rearrangement uses TRBV30 and TRBJ1-1; D is possibly TRBD1 (5 bases). The V gene lost 0 bases and the J gene lost 5 bases, with 16 bases spanning the gap. Per germline, CDR1 GTSNPN and CDR2 SVGIG (reference sequence). This CDR3 has 15 amino acids. Here the CDR3 DNA reads TGTGCCTGGAGTGTACATGGGGGGATGGGGACTGAAGCTTTCTTT. Translation gives CAWSVHGGMGTEAFF.

The rearrangement joins TRBV28 to TRBJ2-5, with 11 bases fitting TRBD2. The ends lost 7 bases at V and 5 bases at J; junction bases unmatched: 9. The CDR3 is 15 residues long. Germline V gene lookup returns CDR1 MDHEN and CDR2 SYDVKM. CDR3 sequence: CASTPVAGGLETQYF. The CDR3 DNA reads as TGTGCCAGCACCCCGGTAGCGGGAGGGCTCGAGACCCAGTACTTC. Supplemented by reference TRBV28 and TRBJ2-5, the full variable domain reads DVKVTQSSRYLVKRTGEKVFLECVQDMDHENMFWYRQDPGLGLRLIYFSYDVKMKEKGDIPEGYSVSREKKERFSLILESASTNQTSMYLCASTPVAGGLETQYFGPGTRLLVL.

The chain uses TRBV10-1 and TRBJ2-1; D call uncertain. From germline, CDR1 is WNHNN and CDR2 SYGVQD (reference sequence). V gave up 2 bases and J gave up 6 bases, with 5 bases separating them. There are 12 residues in the CDR3. The CDR3 DNA reads as TGCGCCAGCAGTGAGGGGTTCAATGAGCAGTTCTTC. Its translation: CASSEGFNEQFF.

The chain carries TRBV7-3 and TRBJ2-3; a weak D match, TRBD2 (6 bases). Germline V gives CDR1 SGHTA, CDR2 FQGTGA. This CDR3 comprises 14 residues. The germline V and J ends were trimmed by 2 bases and 3 bases, with 9 bases remaining between them. DNA of the CDR3: TGTGCCAGCAGCTTAGCGGGATTGACAGATACGCAGTATTTT. Translation: CASSLAGLTDTQYF.

This chain connects TRBV30 to TRBJ2-5, with a weak D call TRBD2 (5 bases). The CDR3 sequence is 11 residues long. The germline CDR1 and CDR2 sequences are GTSNPN and SVGIG (reference sequence). V was trimmed by 4 bases and J by 4 bases, leaving 7 bases between them. CDR3 amino acids: CAWTGGETQYF. The CDR3 bases are TGTGCCTGGACAGGAGGAGAGACCCAGTACTTC. Using reference TRBV30 and TRBJ2-5 for the parts outside the CDR3, the full variable domain is SQTIHQWPATLVQPVGSPLSLECTVEGTSNPNLYWYRQAAGRGLQLLFYSVGIGQISSEVPQNLSASRPQDRQFILSSKKLLLSDSGFYLCAWTGGETQYFGPGTRLLVL.